This T cell receptor beta chain originates from a study of blood T cell repertoires in COVID-19. Study information: Donors in the United States, Italy and Spain gave samples during acute or convalescent COVID-19. From T cells, B-cell-depleted T cells, or PBMCs came the material, which was cDNA or gDNA.

In germline, CDR1 is SGHNT, CDR2 YYREEE (reference sequence). V lost 4 bases and J lost 3, with 13 bases in between. CDR3 length: 15 residues. In the authors' workflow: Quantification of nucleated cells was approximated via reference gene primer amplification. Assay used: immunoSEQ multiplex PCR; TCRdb lists only in-frame clones, some missing. D and trimming come from the DNA, and the V and J calls and clone size come from that table. Among some 80,000 clones, about four fifths were seen once, and the ten largest hold roughly 20%. Sequenced material: peripheral blood. The clonotype was recovered from a woman at least 80 years old with active or convalescent COVID-19. The chain employs TRBV5-4 and TRBJ1-4; no clear D. The CDR3 loop reads CASSADYGPNEKLFF. The CDR3 DNA sequence: TGTGCCAGCAGCGCAGACTACGGACCTAATGAAAAACTGTTTTTT.